This TCR beta chain was identified in a study of blood T cells in healthy people across ages. With 8 bases clipped from V and 4 bases from J, the junction kept 5 bases outside the gene matches. The CDR3 has 15 amino acids. Germline values: CDR1 MDHEN, CDR2 SYDVKM. A J-beta primer mix and a sample-barcoded 5' primer were used in a second PCR of about 7 to 12 cycles. TCRdb ran MiXCR on the 5' RACE reads and lists one entry per CDR3 protein. In the table there are 1.6 million or so distinct CDR3 sequences, approximately 32% of which are singletons. The sample consisted of blood. V and J are TRBV28 and TRBJ2-5; 15 bases are a match to TRBD2. This receptor was identified in a woman in her thirties in good health. CDR3 sequence (DNA): TGTGCCAGCGCTCGGGGACTAGCGGGAGGAGAGACCCAGTACTTC. Protein sequence: CASARGLAGGETQYF.